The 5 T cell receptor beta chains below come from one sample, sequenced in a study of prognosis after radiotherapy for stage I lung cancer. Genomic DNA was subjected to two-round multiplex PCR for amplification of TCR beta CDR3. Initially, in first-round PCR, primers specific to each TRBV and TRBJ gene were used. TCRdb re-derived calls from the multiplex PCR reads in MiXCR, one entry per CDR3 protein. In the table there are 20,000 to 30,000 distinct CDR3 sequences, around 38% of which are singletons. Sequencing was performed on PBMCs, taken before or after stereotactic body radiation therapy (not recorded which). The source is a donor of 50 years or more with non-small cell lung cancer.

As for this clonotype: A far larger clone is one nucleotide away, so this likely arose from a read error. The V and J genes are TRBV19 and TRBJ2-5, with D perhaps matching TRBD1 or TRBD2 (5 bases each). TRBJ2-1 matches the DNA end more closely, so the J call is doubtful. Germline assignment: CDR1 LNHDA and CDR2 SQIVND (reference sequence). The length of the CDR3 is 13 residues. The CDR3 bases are TGTTCCAGTAGCGTCGTGAGGGGACGTGAGCAGTTCTTC. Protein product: CSSSVVRGREQFF.

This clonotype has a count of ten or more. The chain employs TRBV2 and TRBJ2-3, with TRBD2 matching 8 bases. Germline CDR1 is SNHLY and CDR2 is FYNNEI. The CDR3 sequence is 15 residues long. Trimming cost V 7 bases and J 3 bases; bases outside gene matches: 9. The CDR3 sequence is CASIAGPSRTDTQYF. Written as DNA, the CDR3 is TGTGCCAGCATAGCGGGACCGAGTAGGACAGATACGCAGTATTTT. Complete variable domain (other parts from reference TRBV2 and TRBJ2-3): EPEVTQTPSHQVTQMGQEVILRCVPISNHLYFYWYRQILGQKVEFLVSFYNNEISEKSEIFDDQFSVERPDGSNFTLKIRSTKLEDSAMYFCASIAGPSRTDTQYFGPGTRLTVL.

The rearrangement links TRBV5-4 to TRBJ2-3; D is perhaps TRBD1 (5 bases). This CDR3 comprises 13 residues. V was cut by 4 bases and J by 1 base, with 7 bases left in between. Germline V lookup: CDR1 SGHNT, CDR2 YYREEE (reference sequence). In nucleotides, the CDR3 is TGTGCCAGCAGCATGACAGGCACAGATACGCAGTATTTT. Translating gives CASSMTGTDTQYF.

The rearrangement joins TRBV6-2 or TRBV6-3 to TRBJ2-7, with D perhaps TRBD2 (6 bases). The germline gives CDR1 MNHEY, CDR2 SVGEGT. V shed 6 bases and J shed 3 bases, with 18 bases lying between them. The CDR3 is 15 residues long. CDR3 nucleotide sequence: TGTGCCAGCAGCGGGGGTATAGCGGAGTTCTACGAGCAGTACTTC. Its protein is CASSGGIAEFYEQYF.

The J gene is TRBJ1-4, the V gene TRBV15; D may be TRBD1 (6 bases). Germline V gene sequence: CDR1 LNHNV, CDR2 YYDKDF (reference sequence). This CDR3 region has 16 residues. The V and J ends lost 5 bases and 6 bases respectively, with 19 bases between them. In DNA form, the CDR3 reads TGTGCCACCAGCTCAGACGACGGGGGGCTTCATGAAAAACTGTTTTTT. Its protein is CATSSDDGGLHEKLFF. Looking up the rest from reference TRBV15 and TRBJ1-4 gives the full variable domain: DAMVIQNPRYQVTQFGKPVTLSCSQTLNHNVMYWYQQKSSQAPKLLFHYYDKDFNNEADTPDNFQSRRPNTSFCFLDIRSPGLGDTAMYLCATSSDDGGLHEKLFFGSGTQLSVL.